Presented here are 27 T cell receptor beta chains from one specimen sequenced in a study of blood T cell repertoires in COVID-19 (dated by TCRdb to 2020 to 2022). Library generation was performed with the immunoSEQ multiplex PCR assay. The table was pulled from immuneACCESS by TCRdb, which kept in-frame rearrangements only. Such tables lose some clones; where checked, under half of the loss comes from unresolved V genes, and the rest has no known cause. Here the sample has some 200,000 clones; 75% to 85% occur a single time. Of the sample, approximately 12% is held by the ten largest clones. Sample: PBMCs or T cells enriched from blood (not recorded which). The origin of the receptors is a man in his forties or fifties who had recovered from COVID-19.

This clone was observed a few times. The chain couples TRBV3-1 (or the pseudogene TRBV3-2) to TRBJ1-1, with TRBD1 matching over 11 bases. The CDR3 has 16 amino acids. CDR1 is LGHDT and CDR2 is YNNKEL in the germline V gene (reference sequence). V lost 4 bases to trimming and J lost 3 bases; unmatched junction nucleotides: 7. CDR3 amino acids: CASSPGQGAGDTEAFF. As DNA, the CDR3 is TGTGCCAGCAGCCCCGGACAGGGGGCAGGAGACACTGAAGCTTTCTTT.

This chain joins TRBV7-3 and TRBJ1-1; D possibly corresponds to TRBD1 (6 bases). V dropped 4 bases and J dropped 7 bases, with 13 bases sitting between them. The V gene's germline CDR1 is SGHTA and CDR2 FQGTGA. This CDR3 has 13 amino acids. CDR3 residues: CASSSAGEGEAFF. CDR3 DNA sequence: TGTGCCAGCAGCTCCGCAGGGGAAGGTGAAGCTTTCTTT.

This clone was observed once. The V gene is TRBV5-1, the J gene TRBJ2-1; 8 positions agree with TRBD1. CDR1 and CDR2 from the germline V gene are SGHRS and YFSETQ. The junction had 7 bases not matched to a gene; V was cut back by 4 bases and J by 1 base. The CDR3 covers 16 residues. CDR3 nucleotide sequence: TGCGCCAGCAGCGCCTTACAGGGGGAATCCTACAATGAGCAGTTCTTC. Protein product: CASSALQGESYNEQFF.

V and J are TRBV5-1 and TRBJ2-1; 7 bases line up with TRBD2. Germline loops: CDR1 SGHRS, CDR2 YFSETQ. CDR3 length: 13 amino acids. The V gene end was trimmed by 9 bases and the J gene end by 5 bases; junction bases not matched to a gene: 8. This chain's CDR3 is CATARGNDNEQFF. CDR3 DNA: TGCGCCACCGCGCGGGGGAACGACAATGAGCAGTTCTTC.

This clone was seen more than once but under ten times. The chain combines TRBV24-1 with TRBJ2-1, with TRBD1 as a possible D gene (6 bases). The V end lost 5 bases, the J end lost 7 bases, and 14 bases lay between the germline ends. This CDR3 has 14 residues. Germline V lookup: CDR1 KGHDR, CDR2 SFDVKD. The DNA for the CDR3 is TGTGCCACCAGTGCCCCCGGGACAATAAATGAGCAGTTCTTC. It yields the protein CATSAPGTINEQFF.

The chain links TRBV19 to TRBJ2-7; a possible D gene is TRBD2 (6 bases). Germline CDR1 LNHDA, CDR2 SQIVND (reference sequence). The CDR3 contains 15 residues. The V end lost 6 bases, the J end lost 2 bases, and 17 bases lay between the germline ends. The chain's CDR3 is CASSPSGLATYEQYV. CDR3 nucleotides: TGTGCCAGTAGCCCTTCGGGACTGGCGACCTACGAGCAGTACGTC.

The V call is TRBV10-3, the J call TRBJ2-3; D is unclear. The CDR3 contains 14 residues. The germline V gene encodes CDR1 ENHRY and CDR2 SYGVKD. With 2 bases removed from V and 1 base from J, the gap between germline ends came to 7 bases. In nucleotides, the CDR3 is TGTGCCATCAGTGAGGGGCGCGGCACAGATACGCAGTATTTT. This gives the protein CAISEGRGTDTQYF.

The chain has TRBV18 and TRBJ1-5, with D tentatively TRBD1 (5 bases). CDR3 length: 14 amino acids. V gave up 3 bases and J gave up 5 bases, with 11 bases separating them. Germline V gene data show CDR1 as KGHSH and CDR2 as LQKENI. CDR3 sequence: CASSPLGGDQPQHF. CDR3 bases: TGTGCCAGCTCACCCCTCGGAGGGGATCAGCCCCAGCATTTT.

This chain uses TRBV28 with TRBJ1-4, with a possible D match to TRBD1 (6 bases). V dropped 5 bases and J dropped 3 bases, with 22 bases sitting between them. The CDR3 contains 18 residues. The germline gives CDR1 MDHEN, CDR2 SYDVKM. The CDR3 reads CASSPINRVWGSNEKLFF. The CDR3 DNA reads TGTGCCAGCAGTCCTATAAACAGGGTGTGGGGATCTAATGAAAAACTGTTTTTT.

V and J are TRBV5-1 and TRBJ2-1; TRBD1 matches 7 bases. Germline V gives CDR1 SGHRS, CDR2 YFSETQ. V gave up 5 bases and J gave up 4 bases; unmatched junction bases: 6. The CDR3 runs 14 residues. CDR3 sequence: CASRGTEVYNEQFF. CDR3 coding DNA: TGCGCCAGCAGAGGGACAGAAGTATACAATGAGCAGTTCTTC.

The rearrangement links TRBV19 to TRBJ2-3; TRBD1 matches 10 bases. Per germline, CDR1 LNHDA and CDR2 SQIVND (reference sequence). The CDR3 loop spans 15 amino acids. J was trimmed by 2 bases and V by 5 bases; bases with no gene match: 4. The CDR3 spells CASSRQGASTDTQYF. The CDR3 region has the DNA TGTGCCAGTAGTCGACAGGGGGCATCCACAGATACGCAGTATTTT.

The V and J genes are TRBV7-9 and TRBJ1-2; D gene unclear. CDR1 and CDR2 (germline): SEHNR, FQNEAQ (reference sequence). The V end lost 1 base, the J end lost 1 base, and 16 bases lay between the germline ends. The CDR3 has 17 amino acids. CDR3 residues: CASSLDRSALINYGYTF. CDR3 bases: TGTGCCAGCAGCTTAGATCGGTCCGCGCTGATTAACTATGGCTACACCTTC.

The chain links TRBV5-1 to TRBJ1-2; 7 bases fit TRBD1. J was trimmed by 8 bases and V by 0 bases; bases with no gene match: 13. The CDR3 covers 16 residues. Per germline, CDR1 SGHRS and CDR2 YFSETQ. The CDR3 DNA sequence: TGCGCCAGCAGCTTGGATCCCGACAGGGTAAAGAGAGGCTACACCTTC. Protein: CASSLDPDRVKRGYTF.

The chain uses TRBV9 and TRBJ2-7, with D hard to call. Trimming removed 0 bases from V and 2 bases from J, with 6 bases in between. This CDR3 has 13 residues. Germline lookup yields CDR1 SGDLS and CDR2 YYNGEE. The chain's CDR3 is CASSVGATYEQYF. Here the CDR3 DNA reads TGTGCCAGCAGCGTAGGGGCTACCTACGAGCAGTACTTC. Full variable domain (rest looked up from reference TRBV9 and TRBJ2-7): DSGVTQTPKHLITATGQRVTLRCSPRSGDLSVYWYQQSLDQGLQFLIQYYNGEERAKGNILERFSAQQFPDLHSELNLSSLELGDSALYFCASSVGATYEQYFGPGTRLTVT.

The rearrangement links TRBV2 to TRBJ2-5, with D maybe TRBD1 (5 bases). Trimming stripped 6 bases from V and 3 bases from J, with 11 bases between. CDR1 SNHLY and CDR2 FYNNEI come from the germline V gene. CDR3 size: 13 residues. Here the CDR3 reads CASSPQGEETQYF. The CDR3 DNA reads as TGTGCCAGCAGCCCCCAGGGCGAAGAGACCCAGTACTTC.

With respect to this clone: The sample contains more than one DNA sequence encoding this CDR3. The rearrangement links TRBV9 to TRBJ2-2; D ambiguous. Trimming took off 4 bases at V and 5 bases at J, with 6 bases between the two ends. Per the germline V gene, CDR1 is SGDLS and CDR2 is YYNGEE. This CDR3 contains 12 residues. CDR3 bases: TGTGCCAGCAGCCACTATACCGGGGAGCTGTTTTTT. Translated, it gives CASSHYTGELFF.

The chain employs TRBV28 and TRBJ1-2; no firm D call. Germline CDR1 and CDR2: MDHEN and SYDVKM. This CDR3 contains 14 residues. V was shortened by 2 bases and J by 8 bases, with 15 bases between the two germline ends. The CDR3 DNA reads as TGTGCCAGCAGTTTAAACGGGGAATGGGAGGGCTACACCTTC. Its translation: CASSLNGEWEGYTF.

J is TRBJ1-2 and V is TRBV27; TRBD1 aligns across 10 bases. In germline, CDR1 is MNHEY, CDR2 SMNVEV (reference sequence). V lost 5 bases to trimming and J lost 8 bases; unmatched junction nucleotides: 5. This CDR3 has 13 amino acids. This CDR3 is CASSPWDRGGYTF. CDR3 DNA sequence: TGTGCCAGCAGTCCATGGGACAGGGGAGGCTACACCTTC.

The chain joins TRBV19 to TRBJ1-2, with TRBD1 as a possible D gene (6 bases). This CDR3 has 14 amino acids. V lost 3 bases, J lost 8 bases, and 16 bases lay in between. Germline assignment: CDR1 LNHDA and CDR2 SQIVND (reference sequence). This CDR3 is CASSMGQGPRGYTF. The CDR3 DNA reads TGTGCCAGTAGTATGGGACAAGGTCCGCGGGGCTACACCTTC.

The sample holds one count of this clone. The V gene is TRBV4-1, the J gene TRBJ1-1; tentative D call: TRBD1 (5 bases). In germline, CDR1 is MGHRA, CDR2 YSYEKL. CDR3 length: 15 amino acids. V lost 0 bases to trimming and J lost 5 bases, with 13 bases between them. The CDR3 is CASSQDRGGGTEAFF. The CDR3 DNA is TGCGCCAGCAGCCAAGATCGCGGGGGAGGGACTGAAGCTTTCTTT.

This clone showed up just a few times. The chain links TRBV2 to TRBJ2-1; 10 bases align to TRBD1. The CDR3 totals 13 residues. V trimming: 7 bases; J trimming: 6 bases; junction bases outside the gene matches: 3. Looked up from germline, CDR1 is SNHLY and CDR2 is FYNNEI. The CDR3, as DNA: TGTGCCAGCACCGACAGGGGGCCCAATGAGCAGTTCTTC. Protein product: CASTDRGPNEQFF.

This chain uses TRBV6-2 or TRBV6-3 with TRBJ1-6; D unresolved. The germline gives CDR1 MNHEY, CDR2 SVGEGT. With 0 bases removed from V and 7 bases from J, the gap between germline ends came to 16 bases. CDR3 length equals 17 residues. Written as DNA, the CDR3 is TGTGCCAGCAGTTACTCGACCGGGAGAAGCGGGAATTCACCCCTCCACTTT. It codes for CASSYSTGRSGNSPLHF.

Of note for this clone: A read error may account for a junction end that differs from germline. V and J are TRBV15 and TRBJ1-2; 7 positions agree with TRBD1. The V gene's germline CDR1 is LNHNV and CDR2 YYDKDF (reference sequence). The CDR3 sequence is 13 residues long. Here the CDR3 reads CATSSQGQTLQNF. The CDR3 DNA follows: TGTGCCACCAGCAGCCAGGGACAGACCCTTCAAAACTTC.

This clone was detected only a few times. The chain joins TRBV28 to TRBJ1-3; D remains unclear. From germline, CDR1 is MDHEN and CDR2 SYDVKM. V lost 6 bases, J lost 0 bases, and 9 bases lay in between. The CDR3 runs to 14 residues. The CDR3 sequence is CASRLRNSGNTIYF. The CDR3 bases are TGTGCCAGCAGACTAAGGAACTCTGGAAACACCATATATTTT.

The chain couples TRBV4-1 to TRBJ1-5, with D perhaps TRBD1 (5 bases). Trimming removed 3 bases from V and 4 bases from J, with 13 bases in between. The CDR3 loop spans 15 amino acids. Germline V gene data show CDR1 as MGHRA and CDR2 as YSYEKL. For the CDR3, the DNA is TGCGCCAGCAGCCAGATGGGGGGATTTAATCAGCCCCAGCATTTT. Amino acid sequence: CASSQMGGFNQPQHF.

The chain employs TRBV7-3 and TRBJ2-1; 7 bases agree with TRBD1. The germline CDR1 and CDR2 sequences are SGHTA and FQGTGA. This CDR3 contains 15 residues. With V trimmed by 3 bases and J by 0 bases, 2 bases remained unmatched. The CDR3 here is CASSFRGSSYNEQFF. The CDR3, as DNA: TGTGCCAGCAGCTTCAGGGGGTCCTCCTACAATGAGCAGTTCTTC. The full variable domain, its missing parts supplied by reference TRBV7-3 and TRBJ2-1, is GAGVSQTPSNKVTEKGKYVELRCDPISGHTALYWYRQSLGQGPEFLIYFQGTGAADDSGLPNDRFFAVRPEGSVSTLKIQRTERGDSAVYLCASSFRGSSYNEQFFGPGTRLTVL.

V is TRBV4-1 and J is TRBJ1-5; D is undetermined. The CDR3 loop spans 16 amino acids. Germline V gene lookup returns CDR1 MGHRA and CDR2 YSYEKL. The V and J ends lost 0 bases and 7 bases respectively, with 16 bases between them. The DNA of the CDR3 is TGCGCCAGCAGCCAAGATCCGAATGCCTATCCCCAGCCCCAGCATTTT. Translating it yields CASSQDPNAYPQPQHF.